This T cell receptor (beta chain) was recorded in a study of blood T cell repertoires in COVID-19. As for the study in general: Researchers got acute and convalescent COVID-19 samples from the United States, Italy and Spain. Sources were T cells, B-cell-depleted T cells, or PBMCs; the material itself was cDNA or gDNA.

In the authors' workflow: Counts of nucleated cells, estimated from reference gene primer amplification, were obtained. Sequencing used immunoSEQ multiplex PCR; TCRdb keeps in-frame clones, though not all of them. D and trimming were read from the DNA, whereas the V and J calls and clone size are those reported in that table. The data contain about 280,000 clones, around 90% of them singletons. V shed 4 bases and J shed 2 bases, with 12 bases lying between them. Germline-derived CDR1 and CDR2 are LNHDA and SQIVND (reference sequence). CDR3 length: 15 residues. This rearrangement joins TRBV19 to TRBJ1-5; possible D gene TRBD1, 5 bases. Sequencing was done on a sample of peripheral blood. The source of this sequence is a man in his fifties with acute or convalescent COVID-19. The CDR3 sequence is CASSTTAGRNQPQHF. Written as DNA, the CDR3 is TGTGCCAGTAGTACTACGGCGGGGCGCAATCAGCCCCAGCATTTT.